Listed below are T cell receptor beta chains from one sample, sequenced in a study of graft-versus-host responses after intestinal transplantation. Some clones are missing from TCRdb's copy, which holds only in-frame ones; the method was immunoSEQ multiplex PCR. The sample includes 8,000 or so clones, roughly 92% of them seen just once. The source was PBMCs, collected 30 to 33 days after intestinal transplant. The receptors come from a human patient who received an intestinal transplant, so some T cells may come from the graft donor. Each CDR3 is given with its conserved first and last residue. D genes are given only for firm matches. Clone size, where shown, is once, few, many, or a class for clones that have expanded.

abundance: -; d_gene: TRBD1; j_gene: TRBJ1-2; v_gene: TRBV4-1; CDR3aa: CASSRPGQGPDGYTF; CDR3nt: TGCGCCAGCAGCCGACCGGGACAGGGGCCAGATGGCTACACCTTC
abundance: once; d_gene: -; j_gene: TRBJ1-1; v_gene: TRBV5-6; CDR3aa: CASSLGTHGAFF; CDR3nt: TGTGCCAGCAGCTTGGGGACCCACGGGGCTTTCTTT
abundance: few; d_gene: -; j_gene: TRBJ2-7; v_gene: TRBV6-4; CDR3aa: CASSDGYEQYF; CDR3nt: TGTGCCAGCAGTGACGGGTACGAGCAGTACTTC
abundance: few; d_gene: -; j_gene: TRBJ1-1; v_gene: TRBV11-2; CDR3aa: CASSSTGADAFF; CDR3nt: TGTGCCAGCAGCTCCACCGGGGCTGATGCTTTCTTT
abundance: -; d_gene: -; j_gene: TRBJ1-1; v_gene: TRBV7-9; CDR3aa: CASSPRPATEAFF; CDR3nt: TGTGCCAGCAGCCCCCGTCCGGCCACTGAAGCTTTCTTT
abundance: -; d_gene: -; j_gene: TRBJ2-1; v_gene: TRBV7-9; CDR3aa: CASSGLRRGRFTYNEQFF; CDR3nt: TGTGCCAGCAGCGGGCTGAGGAGGGGGCGTTTTACCTACAATGAGCAGTTCTTC
abundance: -; d_gene: -; j_gene: TRBJ2-7; v_gene: TRBV10-2; CDR3aa: CASSDAYEQYF; CDR3nt: TGCGCCAGCAGTGATGCCTACGAGCAGTACTTC
abundance: -; d_gene: -; j_gene: TRBJ2-7; v_gene: TRBV5-8; CDR3aa: CASSLAAGPRSEQYF; CDR3nt: TGTGCCAGCAGCTTGGCCGCGGGGCCGCGTTCCGAGCAGTACTTC
abundance: -; d_gene: TRBD1; j_gene: TRBJ1-2; v_gene: TRBV6-1; CDR3aa: CTLGQGNYGYTF; CDR3nt: TGTACGCTGGGACAGGGTAACTATGGCTACACCTTC
abundance: -; d_gene: -; j_gene: TRBJ1-4; v_gene: TRBV2; CDR3aa: CASMEDKANEKLFF; CDR3nt: TGTGCCAGCATGGAGGACAAGGCTAATGAAAAACTGTTTTTT
abundance: -; d_gene: -; j_gene: TRBJ1-2; v_gene: TRBV18; CDR3aa: CASSPRWVEMRFYGYTF; CDR3nt: TGTGCCAGCTCACCACGATGGGTGGAAATGAGGTTCTATGGCTACACCTTC
abundance: -; d_gene: -; j_gene: TRBJ1-4; v_gene: TRBV4-1; CDR3aa: CASSPQGIGEKLFF; CDR3nt: TGCGCCAGCAGCCCCCAAGGGATAGGGGAAAAACTGTTTTTT
abundance: -; d_gene: -; j_gene: TRBJ2-3; v_gene: TRBV1; CDR3aa: CTSSPGGADTQYF; CDR3nt: TGCACCAGCAGCCCGGGGGGCGCAGATACGCAGTATTTT
abundance: -; d_gene: -; j_gene: TRBJ2-5; v_gene: TRBV25-1; CDR3aa: CASTPMGGATETQYF; CDR3nt: TGTGCCAGCACCCCTATGGGGGGGGCGACGGAGACCCAGTACTTC
abundance: few; d_gene: -; j_gene: TRBJ1-6; v_gene: TRBV27; CDR3aa: CASHPRPPLHF; CDR3nt: TGTGCCAGCCACCCTCGGCCACCCCTCCACTTT
abundance: -; d_gene: -; j_gene: TRBJ2-7; v_gene: TRBV4-1; CDR3aa: CASSQPRSSYEQYF; CDR3nt: TGCGCCAGCAGCCAACCTCGGAGCTCCTACGAGCAGTACTTC
abundance: -; d_gene: TRBD1; j_gene: TRBJ2-6; v_gene: TRBV6-1; CDR3aa: CASSGTGGSGANVLTF; CDR3nt: TGTGCCAGCAGTGGGACAGGGGGCTCTGGGGCCAACGTCCTGACTTTC
abundance: few; d_gene: TRBD1; j_gene: TRBJ2-7; v_gene: TRBV7-6; CDR3aa: CASSSGPPGQGYEQYF; CDR3nt: TGTGCCAGCAGCTCTGGTCCCCCGGGACAGGGCTACGAGCAGTACTTC
abundance: -; d_gene: -; j_gene: TRBJ1-5; v_gene: TRBV6-6; CDR3aa: CASSLPGQPQHF; CDR3nt: TGTGCCAGCAGTCTCCCAGGTCAGCCCCAGCATTTT
abundance: -; d_gene: TRBD1; j_gene: TRBJ2-7; v_gene: TRBV4-3; CDR3aa: CASSQVRGPLYEQYF; CDR3nt: TGCGCCAGCAGCCAAGTAAGGGGGCCCCTCTACGAGCAGTACTTC
abundance: -; d_gene: -; j_gene: TRBJ1-1; v_gene: TRBV5-1; CDR3aa: CASSLDRVLTEAFF; CDR3nt: TGCGCCAGCAGCTTGGATCGGGTTTTGACTGAAGCTTTCTTT
abundance: -; d_gene: TRBD2; j_gene: TRBJ2-1; v_gene: TRBV7-6; CDR3aa: CASSLRLAGDNEQFF; CDR3nt: TGTGCCAGCAGCTTAAGACTAGCGGGGGACAATGAGCAGTTCTTC
abundance: -; d_gene: -; j_gene: TRBJ1-5; v_gene: TRBV19; CDR3aa: CASSILDSINQPQHF; CDR3nt: TGTGCCAGTAGTATTCTGGACAGTATCAATCAGCCCCAGCATTTT
abundance: -; d_gene: -; j_gene: TRBJ2-1; v_gene: TRBV30; CDR3aa: CAWSSSYNEQFF; CDR3nt: TGTGCCTGGAGTTCCTCTTACAATGAGCAGTTCTTC